This T cell receptor (beta chain) was found in a study of blood T cell repertoires in COVID-19. This CDR3 has 15 amino acids. CDR1 LGHDT and CDR2 YNNKEL come from the germline V gene (reference sequence). Trimming at V came to 3 bases and at J to 3 bases, leaving 2 bases not matched to a gene. This table comes from immunoSEQ multiplex PCR, and its TCRdb copy is limited to in-frame clones, with some not included. Altogether 350,000 to 450,000 clones are present, 86% being singletons, with the ten largest covering 7% to 7.5%. Material: peripheral blood. The V and J genes are TRBV3-1 (or the pseudogene TRBV3-2) and TRBJ1-3, with TRBD1 matching 10 bases. This sequence originates from a woman aged 60-75 years with COVID-19, enrolled during active disease. CDR3 bases: TGTGCCAGCAGCCAGACAGGGGGCGGTGGAAACACCATATATTTT. Its translation: CASSQTGGGGNTIYF.